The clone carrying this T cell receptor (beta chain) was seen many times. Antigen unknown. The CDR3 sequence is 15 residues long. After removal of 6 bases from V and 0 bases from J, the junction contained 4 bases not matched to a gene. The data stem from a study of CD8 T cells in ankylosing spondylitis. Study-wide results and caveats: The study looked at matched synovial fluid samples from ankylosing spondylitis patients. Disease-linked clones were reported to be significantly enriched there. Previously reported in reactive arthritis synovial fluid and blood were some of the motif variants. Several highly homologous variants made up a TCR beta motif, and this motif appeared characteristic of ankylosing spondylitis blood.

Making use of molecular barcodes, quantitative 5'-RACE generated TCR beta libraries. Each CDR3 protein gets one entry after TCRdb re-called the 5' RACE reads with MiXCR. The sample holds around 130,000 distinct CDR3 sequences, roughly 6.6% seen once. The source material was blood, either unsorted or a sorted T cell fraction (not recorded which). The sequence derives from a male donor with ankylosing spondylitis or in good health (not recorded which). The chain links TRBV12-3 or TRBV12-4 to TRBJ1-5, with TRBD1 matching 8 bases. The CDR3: CASSSQGASNQPQHF. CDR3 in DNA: TGTGCCAGCAGCTCCCAGGGGGCTAGCAATCAGCCCCAGCATTTT.